These 19 T cell receptor beta chains originate from one sample sequenced in a study of blood T cell repertoires in COVID-19. Clones were sequenced by immunoSEQ multiplex PCR, and TCRdb holds only the in-frame ones, with some missing. The table shows under 250,000 clones, with 88% occurring only once. The sample consisted of peripheral blood. All receptors derive from a woman younger than 45 with COVID-19, enrolled during active disease.

The chain is built from TRBV5-6 and TRBJ2-7; tentative D call: TRBD1 (6 bases). CDR3 length: 14 residues. V was trimmed by 1 base and J by 6 bases, leaving 14 bases between them. Germline loops: CDR1 SGHDT, CDR2 YYEEEE. CDR3 loop: CASSLMQGISEQYF. DNA for the CDR3: TGTGCCAGCAGCTTGATGCAGGGGATAAGCGAGCAGTACTTC. Based on the CDR3 plus reference TRBV5-6 and TRBJ2-7, the full variable domain is DAGVTQSPTHLIKTRGQQVTLRCSPKSGHDTVSWYQQALGQGPQFIFQYYEEEERQRGNFPDRFSGHQFPNYSSELNVNALLLGDSALYLCASSLMQGISEQYFGPGTRLTVT.

The chain recombines TRBV7-2 with TRBJ1-3; 9 nucleotides line up with TRBD1. Germline lookup yields CDR1 SGHTA and CDR2 FQGNSA. The ends lost 4 bases at V and 7 bases at J; junction bases unmatched: 5. The CDR3 length is 14 residues. The CDR3 protein is CASSSGQGWNTIYF. The CDR3, as DNA: TGTGCCAGCAGCTCGGGACAGGGTTGGAACACCATATATTTT.

This clone came up once. The chain couples TRBV5-1 to TRBJ2-5, with 8 bases identical to TRBD1. V lost 0 bases and J lost 0; bases outside the gene matches: 1. The CDR3 has 15 residues. Germline V gene lookup returns CDR1 SGHRS and CDR2 YFSETQ. The CDR3: CASSLGTGNQETQYF. The CDR3 DNA is TGCGCCAGCAGCTTGGGGACAGGGAACCAAGAGACCCAGTACTTC.

This chain connects TRBV4-3 to TRBJ1-1; D gene unclear. The CDR3 is 14 amino acids. Per the germline V gene, CDR1 is LGHNA and CDR2 is YSLEER. The V end lost 0 bases, the J end lost 4 bases, and 9 bases lay between the germline ends. As DNA, the CDR3 is TGCGCCAGCAGCCAAGAGTCGACATTCACTGAAGCTTTCTTT. Its protein product is CASSQESTFTEAFF.

The chain couples TRBV3-1 (or the pseudogene TRBV3-2) to TRBJ2-2, with a weak D call TRBD2 (6 bases). V lost 1 base, J lost 3 bases, and 9 bases lay in between. Germline V gene data show CDR1 as LGHDT and CDR2 as YNNKEL (reference sequence). This CDR3 spans 15 amino acids. The CDR3 loop is CASSQVGGHTGELFF. CDR3 nucleotide sequence: TGTGCCAGCAGCCAAGTCGGGGGACACACCGGGGAGCTGTTTTTT.

The V and J genes are TRBV15 and TRBJ2-3, with D unresolved. Germline CDR1 reads LNHNV; CDR2 reads YYDKDF (reference sequence). V lost 5 bases and J 0 bases, leaving 15 bases between the germline ends. The CDR3 extends over 16 amino acids. CDR3 sequence (DNA): TGTGCCACCAGCGCCCGCAGAGCGTTTAGCACAGATACGCAGTATTTT. Amino acid sequence: CATSARRAFSTDTQYF.

The rearrangement joins TRBV11-3 to TRBJ2-1; 12 nucleotides line up with TRBD1. The CDR3 loop spans 16 amino acids. In germline, CDR1 is SGHNT, CDR2 YENEEA. V shed 5 bases, J shed 5 bases, and the junction held 7 bases outside the gene matches. The CDR3 DNA follows: TGTGCCAGCAGCCCGTGGGGACAGGGGGCCAACAATGAGCAGTTCTTC. Its protein is CASSPWGQGANNEQFF.

CDR3 amino acids: CASSVNYYNEQFF. The CDR3 nucleotides are TGTGCCAGCAGCGTTAACTACTACAATGAGCAGTTCTTC. The genes are TRBV11-3 and TRBJ2-1; the D is unclear. The germline V and J ends were trimmed by 5 bases and 3 bases, with 8 bases remaining between them. This CDR3 is 13 amino acids long. CDR1 and CDR2 from the germline V gene are SGHNT and YENEEA. Using reference TRBV11-3 and TRBJ2-1 for the parts outside the CDR3, the full variable domain is EAGVVQSPRYKIIEKKQPVAFWCNPISGHNTLYWYLQNLGQGPELLIRYENEEAVDDSQLPKDRFSAERLKGVDSTLKIQPAELGDSAVYLCASSVNYYNEQFFGPGTRLTVL.

The V and J genes are TRBV2 and TRBJ2-7, with TRBD2 as a possible D gene (7 bases). CDR1 is SNHLY and CDR2 is FYNNEI in the germline V gene. There are 12 residues in the CDR3. Deletions cut 9 bases from V and 5 bases from J, with 14 bases between. CDR3 coding DNA: TGTGCCAGTAGGGGGGGGAGCGACGAGCAGTACTTC. Translated: CASRGGSDEQYF. Full variable domain (missing parts from reference TRBV2 and TRBJ2-7): EPEVTQTPSHQVTQMGQEVILRCVPISNHLYFYWYRQILGQKVEFLVSFYNNEISEKSEIFDDQFSVERPDGSNFTLKIRSTKLEDSAMYFCASRGGSDEQYFGPGTRLTVT.

V usage is TRBV27 and J usage is TRBJ1-1; TRBD1 agrees at 9 bases. This CDR3 spans 19 amino acids. Trimming removed 0 bases from V and 4 bases from J; junction bases left unmatched: 15. Germline V CDR1 and CDR2: MNHEY, SMNVEV (reference sequence). CDR3 protein: CASSLSPPKYRGQGTEAFF. The CDR3 DNA reads TGTGCCAGCAGTTTATCTCCACCCAAGTACAGGGGGCAGGGCACTGAAGCTTTCTTT.

V and J are TRBV10-1 and TRBJ1-1; maybe TRBD1 (5 bases). CDR3 length equals 14 residues. Germline V gene sequence: CDR1 WNHNN, CDR2 SYGVQD (reference sequence). Trimming removed 5 bases from V and 5 bases from J, with 15 bases in between. CDR3 amino acids: CASSYGNKGTEAFF. Here the CDR3 DNA reads TGCGCCAGCAGTTACGGCAACAAGGGGACTGAAGCTTTCTTT.

The chain couples TRBV4-1 to TRBJ1-1, with D possibly matching TRBD1 (6 bases). V was pared by 0 bases and J by 4 bases, with 12 bases between. The CDR3 runs 15 residues. Germline values: CDR1 MGHRA, CDR2 YSYEKL. The CDR3 sequence: CASSQDPGGVTEAFF. DNA for the CDR3: TGCGCCAGCAGCCAAGATCCGGGGGGCGTCACTGAAGCTTTCTTT.

The chain links TRBV27 to TRBJ1-4; weak D call: TRBD1 (6 bases). The CDR3 is made up of 17 amino acids. The V gene's germline CDR1 is MNHEY and CDR2 SMNVEV (reference sequence). V was trimmed by 4 bases and J by 4 bases, leaving 19 bases between them. The CDR3 sequence is CASSSGQIAADNEKLFF. The DNA of the CDR3 is TGTGCCAGCAGTTCAGGACAGATCGCTGCAGATAATGAAAAACTGTTTTTT.

The sample holds one count of this clone. The V gene is TRBV7-2, the J gene TRBJ2-1; 11 bases match TRBD2. The CDR3 contains 17 residues. The germline gives CDR1 SGHTA, CDR2 FQGNSA. The V and J ends lost 4 bases and 6 bases, in that order; junction bases with no gene match: 11. The CDR3 spells CASSSTLLAGVSNEQFF. Here the CDR3 DNA reads TGTGCCAGCAGCTCGACTCTACTAGCGGGAGTTAGCAATGAGCAGTTCTTC.

The V call is TRBV6-5, the J call TRBJ2-1; 7 bases are a match to TRBD1. Germline V gene sequence: CDR1 MNHEY, CDR2 SVGAGI. The trim removed 8 bases at V and 4 bases at J, leaving 11 bases unmatched. The CDR3 totals 15 residues. The CDR3 here is CASPTRDSTYNEQFF. The CDR3, as DNA: TGTGCCAGCCCAACTCGGGACAGCACGTACAATGAGCAGTTCTTC.

This clone was seen only once. The J gene is TRBJ2-5, the V gene TRBV5-1; 9 bases align to TRBD1. The CDR3 is 14 residues long. Unmatched junction bases numbered 2, after V lost 2 bases and J lost 3 bases. Per germline, CDR1 SGHRS and CDR2 YFSETQ. The CDR3 here is CASSFWDREETQYF. The DNA of the CDR3 is TGCGCCAGCAGCTTCTGGGACAGGGAAGAGACCCAGTACTTC.

This chain connects TRBV28 to TRBJ2-7, with 9 bases matching TRBD2. CDR3 length: 15 amino acids. Per the germline V gene, CDR1 is MDHEN and CDR2 is SYDVKM. V lost 5 bases and J lost 2; bases outside the gene matches: 7. The CDR3 spells CASSLGLANTYEQYF. The DNA of the CDR3 is TGTGCCAGCAGTCTCGGACTAGCGAACACCTACGAGCAGTACTTC.

This chain joins TRBV6-6 and TRBJ2-6, with 8 bases lining up with TRBD1. This CDR3 has 16 residues. V dropped 5 bases and J dropped 0; count of bases not matched to a gene: 3. CDR1 is MNHNY and CDR2 is SVGAGI in the germline V gene (reference sequence). CDR3 sequence (DNA): TGTGCCAGCAGTGGACAGGGACCCTCTGGGGCCAACGTCCTGACTTTC. Its protein product is CASSGQGPSGANVLTF.

This chain uses TRBV28 with TRBJ2-3, with 7 bases lining up with TRBD1. The V segment lost 2 bases and the J segment 4 bases; nucleotides outside the gene matches: 9. The germline V gene encodes CDR1 MDHEN and CDR2 SYDVKM. This CDR3 spans 16 amino acids. For the CDR3, the DNA is TGTGCCAGCAGTTTACTCTCAGGGGGATCCGCAGATACGCAGTATTTT. Translation gives CASSLLSGGSADTQYF.